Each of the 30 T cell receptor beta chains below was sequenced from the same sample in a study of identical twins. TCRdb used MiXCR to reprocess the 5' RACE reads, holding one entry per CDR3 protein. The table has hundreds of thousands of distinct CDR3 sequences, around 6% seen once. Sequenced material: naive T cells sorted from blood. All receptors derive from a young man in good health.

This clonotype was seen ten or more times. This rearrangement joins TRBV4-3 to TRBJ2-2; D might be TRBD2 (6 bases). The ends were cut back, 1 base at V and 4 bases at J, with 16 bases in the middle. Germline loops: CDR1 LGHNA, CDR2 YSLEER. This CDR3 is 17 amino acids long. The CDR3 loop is CASSQGMEGLATGELFF. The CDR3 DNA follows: TGCGCCAGCAGCCAAGGGATGGAGGGGTTGGCCACCGGGGAGCTGTTTTTT.

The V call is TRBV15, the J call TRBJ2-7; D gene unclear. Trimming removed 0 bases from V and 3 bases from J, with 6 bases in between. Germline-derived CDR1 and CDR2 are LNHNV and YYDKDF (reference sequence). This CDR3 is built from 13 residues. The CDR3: CATSRDQRYEQYF. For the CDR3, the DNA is TGTGCCACCAGCAGAGACCAGCGCTACGAGCAGTACTTC.

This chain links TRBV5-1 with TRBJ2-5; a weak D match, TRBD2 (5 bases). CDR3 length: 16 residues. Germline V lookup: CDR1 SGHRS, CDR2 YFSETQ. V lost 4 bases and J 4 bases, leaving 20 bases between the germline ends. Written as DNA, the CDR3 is TGCGCCAGCAGCGAGGGTGTTCGGGCGGTGGTAGAGACCCAGTACTTC. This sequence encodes CASSEGVRAVVETQYF.

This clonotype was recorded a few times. CDR3 in amino acids: CASSFGERNSPLHF. CDR3 sequence (DNA): TGTGCCAGCAGTTTTGGGGAAAGGAATTCACCCCTCCACTTT. This rearrangement joins TRBV12-3 or TRBV12-4 to TRBJ1-6; D is unclear. The CDR3 has 14 amino acids. Trimming took off 3 bases at V and 7 bases at J, with 10 bases between the two ends.

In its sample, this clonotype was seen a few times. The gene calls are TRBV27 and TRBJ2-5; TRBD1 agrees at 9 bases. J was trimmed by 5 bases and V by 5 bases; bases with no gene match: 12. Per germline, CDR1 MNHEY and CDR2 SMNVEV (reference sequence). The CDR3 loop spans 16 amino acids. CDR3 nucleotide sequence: TGTGCCAGCAGTCGCCTAACAGGGGGCGAACGGGAGACCCAGTACTTC. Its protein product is CASSRLTGGERETQYF.

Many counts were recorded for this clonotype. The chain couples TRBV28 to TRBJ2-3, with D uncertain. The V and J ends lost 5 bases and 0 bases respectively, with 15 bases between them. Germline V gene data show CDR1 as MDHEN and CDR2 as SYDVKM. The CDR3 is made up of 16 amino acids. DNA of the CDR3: TGTGCCAGCAGTGCCCTGACGACCGGAAGCACAGATACGCAGTATTTT. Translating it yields CASSALTTGSTDTQYF.

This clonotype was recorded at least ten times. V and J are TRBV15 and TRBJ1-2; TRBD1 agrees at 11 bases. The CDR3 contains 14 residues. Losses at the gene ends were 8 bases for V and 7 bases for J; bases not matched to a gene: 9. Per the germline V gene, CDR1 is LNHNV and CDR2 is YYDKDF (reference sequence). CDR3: CATGTGGARLGYTF. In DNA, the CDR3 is TGTGCCACCGGGACAGGGGGGGCGCGTCTTGGCTACACCTTC. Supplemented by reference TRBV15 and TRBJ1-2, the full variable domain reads DAMVIQNPRYQVTQFGKPVTLSCSQTLNHNVMYWYQQKSSQAPKLLFHYYDKDFNNEADTPDNFQSRRPNTSFCFLDIRSPGLGDTAMYLCATGTGGARLGYTFGSGTRLTVV.

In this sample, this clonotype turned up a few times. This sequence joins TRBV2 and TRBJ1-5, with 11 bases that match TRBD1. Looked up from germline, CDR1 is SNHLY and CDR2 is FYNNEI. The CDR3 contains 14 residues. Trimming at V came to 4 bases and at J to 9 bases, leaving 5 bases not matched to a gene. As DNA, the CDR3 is TGTGCCAGCAGTGTGGACAGGGGGCTATTGCCCCAGCATTTT. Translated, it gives CASSVDRGLLPQHF.

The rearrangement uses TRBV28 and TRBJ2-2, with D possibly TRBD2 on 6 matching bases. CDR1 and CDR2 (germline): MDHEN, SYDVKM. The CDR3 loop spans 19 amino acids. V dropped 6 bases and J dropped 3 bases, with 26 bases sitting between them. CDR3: CASRPLNLAGLGDTGELFF. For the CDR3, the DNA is TGTGCCAGCAGACCTCTTAATTTGGCGGGATTAGGGGACACCGGGGAGCTGTTTTTT.

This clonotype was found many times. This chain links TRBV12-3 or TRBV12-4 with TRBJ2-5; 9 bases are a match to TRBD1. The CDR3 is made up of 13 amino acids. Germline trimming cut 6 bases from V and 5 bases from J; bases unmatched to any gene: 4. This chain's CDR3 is CASSSTGGETQYF. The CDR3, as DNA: TGTGCCAGCAGCTCGACAGGGGGGGAGACCCAGTACTTC.

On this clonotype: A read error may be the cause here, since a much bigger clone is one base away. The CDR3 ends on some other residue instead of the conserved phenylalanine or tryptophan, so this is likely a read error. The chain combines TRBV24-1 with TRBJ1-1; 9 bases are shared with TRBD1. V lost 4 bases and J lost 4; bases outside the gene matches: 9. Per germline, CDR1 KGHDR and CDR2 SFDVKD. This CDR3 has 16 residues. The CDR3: CATSETGQGVGTEAFS. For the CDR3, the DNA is TGTGCCACCAGTGAGACGGGACAGGGAGTGGGCACTGAAGCTTTCTCT.

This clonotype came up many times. The CDR3 nucleotides read TGCAGCGTGTACGGGGGGCTAGCGGGAGGGTTCAATGAGCAGTTCTTC. Translation: CSVYGGLAGGFNEQFF. The V gene is TRBV29-1, the J gene TRBJ2-1; 12 bases are shared with TRBD2. The CDR3 is 16 amino acids. Germline V gene sequence: CDR1 SQVTM, CDR2 ANQGSEA. Trimming removed 6 bases from V and 6 bases from J; junction bases left unmatched: 12.

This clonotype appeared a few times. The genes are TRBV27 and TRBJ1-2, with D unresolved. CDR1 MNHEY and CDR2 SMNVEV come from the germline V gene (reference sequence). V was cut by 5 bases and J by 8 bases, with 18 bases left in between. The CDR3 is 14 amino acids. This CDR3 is CASSPVSRAGGYTF. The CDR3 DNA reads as TGTGCCAGCAGTCCCGTTTCCCGGGCAGGCGGCTACACCTTC.

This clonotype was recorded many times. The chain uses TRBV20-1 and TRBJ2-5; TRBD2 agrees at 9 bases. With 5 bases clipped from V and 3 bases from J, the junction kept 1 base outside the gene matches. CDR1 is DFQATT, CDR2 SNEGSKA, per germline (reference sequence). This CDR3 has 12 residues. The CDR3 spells CSALAGEETQYF. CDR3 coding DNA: TGCAGTGCTTTAGCGGGGGAAGAGACCCAGTACTTC.

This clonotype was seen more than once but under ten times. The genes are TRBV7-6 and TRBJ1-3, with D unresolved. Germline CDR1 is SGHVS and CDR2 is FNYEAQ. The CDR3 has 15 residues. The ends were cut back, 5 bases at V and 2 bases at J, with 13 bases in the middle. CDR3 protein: CASSQRPGTGNTIYF. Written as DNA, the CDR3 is TGTGCCAGCAGCCAGAGGCCGGGGACTGGAAACACCATATATTTT. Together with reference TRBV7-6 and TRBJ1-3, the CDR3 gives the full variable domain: GAGVSQSPRYKVTKRGQDVALRCDPISGHVSLYWYRQALGQGPEFLTYFNYEAQQDKSGLPNDRFSAERPEGSISTLTIQRTEQRDSAMYRCASSQRPGTGNTIYFGEGSWLTVV.

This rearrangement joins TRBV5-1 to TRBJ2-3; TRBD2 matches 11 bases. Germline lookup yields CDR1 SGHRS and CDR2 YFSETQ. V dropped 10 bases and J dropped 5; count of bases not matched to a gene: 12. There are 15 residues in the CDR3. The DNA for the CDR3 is TGCGCCTCACAAGGTCTAGCGGGAGGTGGAGATACGCAGTATTTT. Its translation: CASQGLAGGGDTQYF.

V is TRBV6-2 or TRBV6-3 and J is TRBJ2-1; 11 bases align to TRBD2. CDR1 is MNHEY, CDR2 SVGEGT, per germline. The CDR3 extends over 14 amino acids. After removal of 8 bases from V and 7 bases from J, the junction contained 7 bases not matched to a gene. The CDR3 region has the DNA TGTGCCAGCGAACTCGGGACTAGCGGTAATGAGCAGTTCTTC. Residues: CASELGTSGNEQFF.

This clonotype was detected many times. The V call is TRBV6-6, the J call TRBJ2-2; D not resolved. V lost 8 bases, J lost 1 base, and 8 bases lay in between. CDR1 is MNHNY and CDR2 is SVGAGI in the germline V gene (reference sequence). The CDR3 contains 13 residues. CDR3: CASHGQNTGELFF. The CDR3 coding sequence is TGTGCCAGCCACGGGCAGAACACCGGGGAGCTGTTTTTT.

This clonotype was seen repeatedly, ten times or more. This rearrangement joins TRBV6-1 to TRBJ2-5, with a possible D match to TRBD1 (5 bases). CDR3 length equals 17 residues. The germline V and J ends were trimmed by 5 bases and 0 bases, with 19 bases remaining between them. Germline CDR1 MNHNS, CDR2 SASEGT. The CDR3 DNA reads TGTGCCAGCAGTCCCGGCAGGGCTTCCCTGTACCAAGAGACCCAGTACTTC. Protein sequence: CASSPGRASLYQETQYF.

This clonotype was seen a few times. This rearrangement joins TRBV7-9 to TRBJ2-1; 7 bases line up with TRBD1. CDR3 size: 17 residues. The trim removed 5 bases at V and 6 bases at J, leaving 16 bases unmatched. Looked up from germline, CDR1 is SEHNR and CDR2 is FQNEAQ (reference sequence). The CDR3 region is CASSRPYPGTEGNEQFF. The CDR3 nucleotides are TGTGCCAGCAGCCGACCCTACCCCGGGACAGAGGGCAATGAGCAGTTCTTC.

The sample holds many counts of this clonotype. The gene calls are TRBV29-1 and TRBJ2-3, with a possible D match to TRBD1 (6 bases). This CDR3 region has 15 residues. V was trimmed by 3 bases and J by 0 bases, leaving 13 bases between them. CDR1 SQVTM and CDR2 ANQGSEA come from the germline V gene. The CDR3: CSVDPTGPSTDTQYF. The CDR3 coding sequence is TGCAGCGTTGACCCGACAGGCCCTAGCACAGATACGCAGTATTTT.

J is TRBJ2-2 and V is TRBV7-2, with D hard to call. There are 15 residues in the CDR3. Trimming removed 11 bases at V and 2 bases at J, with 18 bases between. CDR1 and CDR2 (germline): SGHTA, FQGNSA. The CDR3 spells CAQPPVGGNTGELFF. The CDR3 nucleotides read TGTGCCCAACCCCCGGTGGGTGGAAACACCGGGGAGCTGTTTTTT.

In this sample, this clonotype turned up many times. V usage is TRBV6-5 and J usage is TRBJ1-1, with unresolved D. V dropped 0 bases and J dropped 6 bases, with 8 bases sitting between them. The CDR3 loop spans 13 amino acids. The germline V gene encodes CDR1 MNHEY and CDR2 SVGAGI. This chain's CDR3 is CASSYSGTPEAFF. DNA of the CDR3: TGTGCCAGCAGTTACTCGGGAACCCCTGAAGCTTTCTTT.

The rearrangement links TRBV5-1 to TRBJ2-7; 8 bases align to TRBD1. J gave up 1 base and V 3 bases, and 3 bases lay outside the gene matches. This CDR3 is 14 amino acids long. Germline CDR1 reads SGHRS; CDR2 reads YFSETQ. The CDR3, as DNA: TGCGCCAGCAGCTCGGGACAGGATTCCTACGAGCAGTACGTC. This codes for CASSSGQDSYEQYV.

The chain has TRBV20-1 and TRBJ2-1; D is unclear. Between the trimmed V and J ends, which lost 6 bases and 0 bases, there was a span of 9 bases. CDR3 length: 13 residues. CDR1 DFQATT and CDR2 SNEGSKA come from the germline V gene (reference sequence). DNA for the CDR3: TGCAGTGCCCAGAAGAGCTCCTACAATGAGCAGTTCTTC. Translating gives CSAQKSSYNEQFF.

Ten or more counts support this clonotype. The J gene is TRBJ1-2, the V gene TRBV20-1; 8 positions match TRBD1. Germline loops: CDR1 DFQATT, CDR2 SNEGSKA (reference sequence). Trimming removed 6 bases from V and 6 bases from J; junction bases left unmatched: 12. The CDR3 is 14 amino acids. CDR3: CSAEDPDRGDGYTF. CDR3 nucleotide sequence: TGCAGTGCCGAAGACCCCGACAGGGGCGATGGCTACACCTTC.

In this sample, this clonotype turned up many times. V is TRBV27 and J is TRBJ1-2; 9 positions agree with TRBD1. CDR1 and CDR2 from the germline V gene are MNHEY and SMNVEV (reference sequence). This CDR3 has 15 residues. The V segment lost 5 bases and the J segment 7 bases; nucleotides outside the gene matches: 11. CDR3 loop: CASSPETGGRRGYTF. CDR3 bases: TGTGCCAGCAGTCCTGAGACAGGGGGTCGGCGTGGCTACACCTTC.

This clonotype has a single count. This chain's CDR3 is CRALGSYNEQFF. The CDR3 nucleotides are TGCAGAGCTTTAGGGAGCTACAATGAGCAGTTCTTC. V and J are TRBV20-1 and TRBJ2-1, with TRBD2 as a possible D gene (5 bases). The germline V gene has CDR1 DFQATT and CDR2 SNEGSKA (reference sequence). The CDR3 has 12 residues.

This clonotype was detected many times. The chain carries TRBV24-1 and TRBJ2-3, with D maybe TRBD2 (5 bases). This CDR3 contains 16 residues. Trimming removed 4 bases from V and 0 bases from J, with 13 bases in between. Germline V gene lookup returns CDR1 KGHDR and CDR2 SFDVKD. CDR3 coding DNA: TGTGCCACCAGTGACCCCGGACGGGATAGCACAGATACGCAGTATTTT. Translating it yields CATSDPGRDSTDTQYF.

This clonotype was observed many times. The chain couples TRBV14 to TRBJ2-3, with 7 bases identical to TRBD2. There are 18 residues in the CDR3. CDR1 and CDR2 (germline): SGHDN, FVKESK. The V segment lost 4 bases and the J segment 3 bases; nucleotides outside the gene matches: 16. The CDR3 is CASSPHKGSGIRTDTQYF. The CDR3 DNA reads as TGTGCCAGCAGCCCCCACAAAGGAAGCGGGATCAGGACAGATACGCAGTATTTT.